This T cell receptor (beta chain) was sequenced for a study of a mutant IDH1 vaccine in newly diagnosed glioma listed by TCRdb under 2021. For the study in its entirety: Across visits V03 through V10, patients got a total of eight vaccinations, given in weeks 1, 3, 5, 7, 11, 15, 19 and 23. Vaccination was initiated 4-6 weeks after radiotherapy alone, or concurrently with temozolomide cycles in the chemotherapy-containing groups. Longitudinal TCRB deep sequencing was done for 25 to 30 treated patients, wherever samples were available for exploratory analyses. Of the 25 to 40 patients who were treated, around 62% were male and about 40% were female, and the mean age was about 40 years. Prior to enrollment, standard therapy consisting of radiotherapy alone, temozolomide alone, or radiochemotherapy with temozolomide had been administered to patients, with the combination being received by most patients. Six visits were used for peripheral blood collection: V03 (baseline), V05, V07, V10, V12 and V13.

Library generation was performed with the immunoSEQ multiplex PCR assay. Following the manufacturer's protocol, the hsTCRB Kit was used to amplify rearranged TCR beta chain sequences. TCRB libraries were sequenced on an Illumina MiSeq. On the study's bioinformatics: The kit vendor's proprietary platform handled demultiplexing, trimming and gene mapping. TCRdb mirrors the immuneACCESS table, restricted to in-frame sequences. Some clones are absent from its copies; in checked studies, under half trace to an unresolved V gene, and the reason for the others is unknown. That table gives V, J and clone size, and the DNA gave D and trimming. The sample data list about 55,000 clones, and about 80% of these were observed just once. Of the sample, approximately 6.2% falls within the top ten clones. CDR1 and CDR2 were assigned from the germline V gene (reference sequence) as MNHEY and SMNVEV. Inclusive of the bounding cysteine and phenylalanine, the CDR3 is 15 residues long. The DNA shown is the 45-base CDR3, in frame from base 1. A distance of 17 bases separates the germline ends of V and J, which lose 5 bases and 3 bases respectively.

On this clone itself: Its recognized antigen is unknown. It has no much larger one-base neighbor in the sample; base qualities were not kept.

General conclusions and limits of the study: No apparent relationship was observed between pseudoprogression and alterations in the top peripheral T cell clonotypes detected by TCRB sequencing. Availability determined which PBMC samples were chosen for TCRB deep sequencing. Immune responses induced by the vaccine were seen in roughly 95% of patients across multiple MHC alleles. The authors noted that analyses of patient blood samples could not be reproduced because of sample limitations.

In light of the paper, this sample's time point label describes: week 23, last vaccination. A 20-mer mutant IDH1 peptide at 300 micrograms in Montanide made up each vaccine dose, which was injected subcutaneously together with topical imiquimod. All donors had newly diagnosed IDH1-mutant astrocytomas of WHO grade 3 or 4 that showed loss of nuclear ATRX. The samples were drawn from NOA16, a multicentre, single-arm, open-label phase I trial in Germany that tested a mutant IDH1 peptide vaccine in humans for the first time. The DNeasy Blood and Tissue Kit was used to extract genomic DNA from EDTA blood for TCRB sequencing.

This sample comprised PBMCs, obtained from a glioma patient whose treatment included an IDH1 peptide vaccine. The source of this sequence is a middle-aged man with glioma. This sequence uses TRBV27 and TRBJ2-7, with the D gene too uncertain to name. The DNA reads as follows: TGTGCCAGCAGTGCCTCTGGTCACGAGTTCTACGAGCAGTACTTC. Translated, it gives CASSASGHEFYEQYF.